This paragraph reports one T cell receptor beta chain. Sequenced by immunoSEQ multiplex PCR; TCRdb stores in-frame clones only, minus some. The top ten hold around 8.9% of the sample, which has a few hundred thousand clones, 87% seen once. The record originates from a study of blood T cell repertoires in COVID-19. The CDR3 contains 16 residues. Germline CDR1 reads MGHRA; CDR2 reads YSYEKL. V was shortened by 2 bases and J by 2 bases, with 14 bases between the two germline ends. The sequence came from a young woman who had recovered from COVID-19. The chain recombines TRBV4-1 with TRBJ2-3; D may be TRBD2 (6 bases). Sequenced material: PBMCs or T cells enriched from blood (not recorded which). DNA of the CDR3: TGCGCCAGCAGCCAACCGGGGGAAAAACCCACAGATACGCAGTATTTT. It specifies CASSQPGEKPTDTQYF.